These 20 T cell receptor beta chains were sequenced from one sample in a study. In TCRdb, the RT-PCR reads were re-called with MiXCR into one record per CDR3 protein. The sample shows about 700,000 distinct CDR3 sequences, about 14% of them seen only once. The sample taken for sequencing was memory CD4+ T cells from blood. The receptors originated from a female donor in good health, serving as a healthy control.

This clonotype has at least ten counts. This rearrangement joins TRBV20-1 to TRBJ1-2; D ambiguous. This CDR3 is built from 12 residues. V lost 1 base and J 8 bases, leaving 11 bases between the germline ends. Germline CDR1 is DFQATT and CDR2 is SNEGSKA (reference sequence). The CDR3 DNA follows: TGCAGTGCTAGAGTAATCGGGAGGGGCTACACCTTC. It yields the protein CSARVIGRGYTF.

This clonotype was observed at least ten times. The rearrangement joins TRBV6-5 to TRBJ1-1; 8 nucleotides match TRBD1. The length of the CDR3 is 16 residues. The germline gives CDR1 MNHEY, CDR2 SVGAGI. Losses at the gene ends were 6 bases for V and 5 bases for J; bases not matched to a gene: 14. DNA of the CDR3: TGTGCCAGCAGGCTTCGGACAGGGTTGAGTCCGACTGAAGCTTTCTTT. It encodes CASRLRTGLSPTEAFF.

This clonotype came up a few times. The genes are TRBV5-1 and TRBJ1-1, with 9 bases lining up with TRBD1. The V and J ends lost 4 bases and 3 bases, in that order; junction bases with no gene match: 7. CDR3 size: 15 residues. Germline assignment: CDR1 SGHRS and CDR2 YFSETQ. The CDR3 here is CASSSYRGRDTEAFF. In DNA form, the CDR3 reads TGCGCCAGCAGCAGTTACAGGGGGCGTGACACTGAAGCTTTCTTT.

The CDR3 loop is CASSVSSYEQYF. CDR3 coding DNA: TGTGCCAGCAGTGTATCTTCCTACGAGCAGTACTTC. The chain couples TRBV28 to TRBJ2-7; D gene ambiguous. V lost 5 bases and J 1 base, leaving 6 bases between the germline ends. Per the germline V gene, CDR1 is MDHEN and CDR2 is SYDVKM. The CDR3 sequence is 12 residues long. Variable domain in full (rest from reference TRBV28 and TRBJ2-7): DVKVTQSSRYLVKRTGEKVFLECVQDMDHENMFWYRQDPGLGLRLIYFSYDVKMKEKGDIPEGYSVSREKKERFSLILESASTNQTSMYLCASSVSSYEQYFGPGTRLTVT.

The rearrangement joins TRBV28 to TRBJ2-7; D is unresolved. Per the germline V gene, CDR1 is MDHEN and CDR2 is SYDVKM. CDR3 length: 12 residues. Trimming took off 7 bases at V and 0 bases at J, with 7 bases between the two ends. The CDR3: CASNGISYEQYF. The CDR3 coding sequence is TGTGCCAGCAACGGCATCTCCTACGAGCAGTACTTC.

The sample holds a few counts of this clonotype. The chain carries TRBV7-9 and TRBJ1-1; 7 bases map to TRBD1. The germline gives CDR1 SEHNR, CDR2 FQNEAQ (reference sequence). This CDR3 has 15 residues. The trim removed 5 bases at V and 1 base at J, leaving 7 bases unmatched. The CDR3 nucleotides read TGTGCCAGCAGCGTTACAGGGGCTGGGAACACTGAAGCTTTCTTT. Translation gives CASSVTGAGNTEAFF.

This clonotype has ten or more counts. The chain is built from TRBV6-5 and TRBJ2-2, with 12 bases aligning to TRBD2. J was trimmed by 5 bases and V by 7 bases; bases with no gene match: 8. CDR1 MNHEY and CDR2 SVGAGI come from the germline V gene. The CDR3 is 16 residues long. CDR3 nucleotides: TGTGCCAGCAATAGACTAGCGGGAGATTTGACCGGGGAGCTGTTTTTT. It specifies CASNRLAGDLTGELFF.

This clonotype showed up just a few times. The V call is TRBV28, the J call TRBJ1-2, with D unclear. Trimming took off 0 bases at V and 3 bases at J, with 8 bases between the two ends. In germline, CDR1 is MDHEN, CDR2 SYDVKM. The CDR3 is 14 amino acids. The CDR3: CASSLWANDYGYTF. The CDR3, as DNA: TGTGCCAGCAGTTTATGGGCAAACGACTATGGCTACACCTTC.

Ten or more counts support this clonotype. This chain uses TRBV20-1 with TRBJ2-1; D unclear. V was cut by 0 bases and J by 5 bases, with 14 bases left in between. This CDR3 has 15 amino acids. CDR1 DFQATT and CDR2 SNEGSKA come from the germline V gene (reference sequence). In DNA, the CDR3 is TGCAGTGCTAGAGATCGGGTGATCCCAAACAATGAGCAGTTCTTC. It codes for CSARDRVIPNNEQFF.

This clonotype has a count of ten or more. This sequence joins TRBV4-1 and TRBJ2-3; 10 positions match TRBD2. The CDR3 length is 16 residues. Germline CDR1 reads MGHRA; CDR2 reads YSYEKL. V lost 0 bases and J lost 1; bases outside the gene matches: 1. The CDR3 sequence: CASSQELAGGTDTQYF. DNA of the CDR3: TGCGCCAGCAGCCAAGAGCTAGCGGGGGGCACAGATACGCAGTATTTT.

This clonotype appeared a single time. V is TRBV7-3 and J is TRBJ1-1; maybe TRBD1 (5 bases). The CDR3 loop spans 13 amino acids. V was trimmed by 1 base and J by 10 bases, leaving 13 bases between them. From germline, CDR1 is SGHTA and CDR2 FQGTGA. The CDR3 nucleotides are TGTGCCAGCAGCTTAATGGAGGCGGGGGTAGCTTTCTTT. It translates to CASSLMEAGVAFF.

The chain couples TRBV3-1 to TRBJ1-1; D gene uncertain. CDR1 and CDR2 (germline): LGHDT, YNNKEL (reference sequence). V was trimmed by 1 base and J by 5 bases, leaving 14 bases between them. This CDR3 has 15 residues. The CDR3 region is CASSQGSDWVTEAFF. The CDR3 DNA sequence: TGTGCCAGCAGCCAAGGTTCGGATTGGGTTACTGAAGCTTTCTTT.

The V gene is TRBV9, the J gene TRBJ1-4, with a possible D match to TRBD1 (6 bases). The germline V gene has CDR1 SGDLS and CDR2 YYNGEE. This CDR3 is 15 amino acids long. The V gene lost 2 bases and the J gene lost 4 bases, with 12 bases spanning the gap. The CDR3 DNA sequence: TGTGCCAGCAGCGTCCGAGGACAGCTTAATGAAAAACTGTTTTTT. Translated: CASSVRGQLNEKLFF.

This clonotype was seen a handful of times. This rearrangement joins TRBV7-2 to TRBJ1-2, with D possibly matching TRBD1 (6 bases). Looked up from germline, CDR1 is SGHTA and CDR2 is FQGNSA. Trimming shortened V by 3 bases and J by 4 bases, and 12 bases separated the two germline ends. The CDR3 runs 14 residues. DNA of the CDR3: TGTGCCAGCAGCTTTCCGGGACAAGCCTATGGCTACACCTTC. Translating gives CASSFPGQAYGYTF.

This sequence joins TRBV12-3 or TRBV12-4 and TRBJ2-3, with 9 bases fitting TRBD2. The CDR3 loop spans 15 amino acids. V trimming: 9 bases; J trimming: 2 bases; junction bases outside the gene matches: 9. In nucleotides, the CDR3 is TGTGCCAGTCGAGAGCGGGGGGAAACCACAGATACGCAGTATTTT. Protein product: CASRERGETTDTQYF.

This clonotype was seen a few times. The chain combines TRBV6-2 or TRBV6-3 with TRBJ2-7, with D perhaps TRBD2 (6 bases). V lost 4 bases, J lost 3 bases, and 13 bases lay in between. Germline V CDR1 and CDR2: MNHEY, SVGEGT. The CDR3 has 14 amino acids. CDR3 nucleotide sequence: TGTGCCAGCAGTTCCGGTGGGACTTTCTACGAGCAGTACTTC. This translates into CASSSGGTFYEQYF.

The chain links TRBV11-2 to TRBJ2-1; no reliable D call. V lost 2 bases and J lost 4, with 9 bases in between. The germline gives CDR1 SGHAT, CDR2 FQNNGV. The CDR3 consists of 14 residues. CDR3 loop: CASSLQRLYNEQFF. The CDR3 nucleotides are TGTGCCAGCAGCTTACAGAGACTGTACAATGAGCAGTTCTTC.

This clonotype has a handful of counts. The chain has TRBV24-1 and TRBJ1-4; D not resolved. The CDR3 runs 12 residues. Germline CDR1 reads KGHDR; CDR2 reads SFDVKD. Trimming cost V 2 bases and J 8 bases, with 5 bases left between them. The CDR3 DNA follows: TGTGCCACCAGTGATTATGGGGAAAAACTGTTTTTT. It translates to CATSDYGEKLFF.

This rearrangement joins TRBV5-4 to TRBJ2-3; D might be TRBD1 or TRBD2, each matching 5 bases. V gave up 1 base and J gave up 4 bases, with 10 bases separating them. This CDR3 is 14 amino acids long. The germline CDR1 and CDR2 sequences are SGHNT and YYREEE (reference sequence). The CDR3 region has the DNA TGTGCCAGCAGCTTGCGGGGCGAGGCAGATACGCAGTATTTT. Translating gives CASSLRGEADTQYF. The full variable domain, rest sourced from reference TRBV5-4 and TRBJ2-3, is ETGVTQSPTHLIKTRGQQVTLRCSSQSGHNTVSWYQQALGQGPQFIFQYYREEENGRGNFPPRFSGLQFPNYSSELNVNALELDDSALYLCASSLRGEADTQYFGPGTRLTVL.

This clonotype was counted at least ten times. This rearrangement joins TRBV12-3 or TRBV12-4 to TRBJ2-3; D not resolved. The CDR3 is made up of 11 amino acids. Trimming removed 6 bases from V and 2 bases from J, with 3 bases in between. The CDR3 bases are TGTGCCAGCAGCTCCACAGATACGCAGTATTTT. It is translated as CASSSTDTQYF.